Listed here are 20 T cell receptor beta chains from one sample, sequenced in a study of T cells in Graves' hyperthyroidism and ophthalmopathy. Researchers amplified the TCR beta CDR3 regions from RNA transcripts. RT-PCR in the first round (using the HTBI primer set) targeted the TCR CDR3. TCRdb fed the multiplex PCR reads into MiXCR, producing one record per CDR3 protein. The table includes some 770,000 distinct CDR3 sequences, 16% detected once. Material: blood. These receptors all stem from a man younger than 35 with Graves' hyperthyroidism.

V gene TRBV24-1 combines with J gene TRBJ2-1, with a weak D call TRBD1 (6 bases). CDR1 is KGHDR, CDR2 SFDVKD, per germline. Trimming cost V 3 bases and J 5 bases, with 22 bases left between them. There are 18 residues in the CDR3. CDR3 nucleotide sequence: TGTGCCACCAGTGATCTTGGGTCGACAGGAGGATTACACAATGAGCAGTTCTTC. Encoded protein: CATSDLGSTGGLHNEQFF.

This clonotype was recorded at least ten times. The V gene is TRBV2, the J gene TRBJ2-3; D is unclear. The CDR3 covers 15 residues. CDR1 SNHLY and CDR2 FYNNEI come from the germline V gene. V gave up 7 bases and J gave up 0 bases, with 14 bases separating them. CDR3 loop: CASIRDTSSTDTQYF. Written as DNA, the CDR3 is TGTGCCAGCATAAGAGACACATCTAGCACAGATACGCAGTATTTT.

For the CDR3, the DNA is TGTGCCACCAGCAGAGATAGACGGCCGACTAATGAAAAACTGTTTTTT. Amino acid sequence: CATSRDRRPTNEKLFF. This chain joins TRBV15 and TRBJ1-4; D unresolved. CDR1 is LNHNV and CDR2 is YYDKDF in the germline V gene (reference sequence). V lost 0 bases to trimming and J lost 2 bases, with 10 bases between them. CDR3 size: 16 residues.

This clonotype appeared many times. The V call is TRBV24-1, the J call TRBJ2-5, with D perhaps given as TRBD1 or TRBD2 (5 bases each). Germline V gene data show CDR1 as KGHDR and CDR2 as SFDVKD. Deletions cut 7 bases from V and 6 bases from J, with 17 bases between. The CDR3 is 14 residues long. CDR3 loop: CATSKKGTTKTQYF. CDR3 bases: TGTGCCACCAGCAAGAAGGGGACGACGAAGACCCAGTACTTC.

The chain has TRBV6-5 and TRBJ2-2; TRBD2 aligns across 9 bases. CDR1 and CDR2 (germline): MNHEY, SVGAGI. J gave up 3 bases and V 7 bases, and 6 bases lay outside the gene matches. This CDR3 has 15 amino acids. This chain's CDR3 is CASNLAGAHTGELFF. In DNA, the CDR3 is TGTGCCAGCAATTTAGCGGGAGCCCACACCGGGGAGCTGTTTTTT.

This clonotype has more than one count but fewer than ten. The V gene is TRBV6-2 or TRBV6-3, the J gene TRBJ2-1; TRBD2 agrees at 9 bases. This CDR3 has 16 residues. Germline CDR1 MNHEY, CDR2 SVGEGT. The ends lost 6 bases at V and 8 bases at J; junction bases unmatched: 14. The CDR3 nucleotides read TGTGCCAGCAGACCCTACTTGCGGGAGGGCGTGGATGAGCAGTTCTTC. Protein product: CASRPYLREGVDEQFF.

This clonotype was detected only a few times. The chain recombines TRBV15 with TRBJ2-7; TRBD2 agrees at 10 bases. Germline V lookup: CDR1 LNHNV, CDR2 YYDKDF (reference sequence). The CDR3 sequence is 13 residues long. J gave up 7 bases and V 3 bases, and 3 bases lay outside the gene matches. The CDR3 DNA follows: TGTGCCACCAGCAGGACTAGCGGGCGGGAGCAGTACTTC. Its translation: CATSRTSGREQYF.

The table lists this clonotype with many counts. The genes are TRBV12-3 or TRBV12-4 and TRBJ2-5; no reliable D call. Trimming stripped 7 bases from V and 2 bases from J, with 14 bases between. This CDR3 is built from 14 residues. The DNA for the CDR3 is TGTGCCAGCACCGTTACGGGTCGGCAAGAGACCCAGTACTTC. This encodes CASTVTGRQETQYF.

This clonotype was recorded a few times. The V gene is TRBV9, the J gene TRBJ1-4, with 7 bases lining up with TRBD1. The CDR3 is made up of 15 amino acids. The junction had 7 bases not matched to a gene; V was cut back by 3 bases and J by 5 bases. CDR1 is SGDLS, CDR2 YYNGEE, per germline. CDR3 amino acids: CASSALDRENEKLFF. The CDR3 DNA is TGTGCCAGCAGCGCCCTAGACAGGGAGAATGAAAAACTGTTTTTT.

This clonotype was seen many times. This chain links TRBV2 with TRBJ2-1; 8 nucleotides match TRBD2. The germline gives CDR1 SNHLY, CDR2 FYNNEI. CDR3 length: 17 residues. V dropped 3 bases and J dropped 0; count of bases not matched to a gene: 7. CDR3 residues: CASSDLSGRGSYNEQFF. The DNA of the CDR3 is TGTGCCAGCAGTGACCTGAGCGGGAGAGGCTCCTACAATGAGCAGTTCTTC.

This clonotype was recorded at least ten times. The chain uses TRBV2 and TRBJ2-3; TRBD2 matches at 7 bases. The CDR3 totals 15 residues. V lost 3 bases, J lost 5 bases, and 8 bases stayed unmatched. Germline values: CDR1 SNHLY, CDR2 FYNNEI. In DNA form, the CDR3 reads TGTGCCAGCAGTGAGTGGGGAGGGCCGGAAGATACGCAGTATTTT. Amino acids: CASSEWGGPEDTQYF.

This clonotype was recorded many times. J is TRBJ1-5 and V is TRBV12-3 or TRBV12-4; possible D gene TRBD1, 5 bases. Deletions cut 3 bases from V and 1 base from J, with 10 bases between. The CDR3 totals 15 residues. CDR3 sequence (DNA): TGTGCCAGCAGTTTTGGGGGGGTAAGCAATCAGCCCCAGCATTTT. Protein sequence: CASSFGGVSNQPQHF.

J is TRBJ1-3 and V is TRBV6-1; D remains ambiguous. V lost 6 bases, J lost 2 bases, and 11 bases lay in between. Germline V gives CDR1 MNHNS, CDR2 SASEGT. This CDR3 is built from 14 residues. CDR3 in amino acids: CASRFMITGNTIYF. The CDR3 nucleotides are TGTGCCAGCAGATTCATGATCACTGGAAACACCATATATTTT.

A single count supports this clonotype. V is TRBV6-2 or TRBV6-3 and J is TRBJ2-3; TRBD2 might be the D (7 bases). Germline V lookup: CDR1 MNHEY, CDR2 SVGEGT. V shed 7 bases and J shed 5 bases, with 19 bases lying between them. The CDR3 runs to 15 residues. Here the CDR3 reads CASIQGGGPLDTQYF. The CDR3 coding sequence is TGTGCCAGCATCCAAGGGGGAGGGCCACTAGATACGCAGTATTTT.

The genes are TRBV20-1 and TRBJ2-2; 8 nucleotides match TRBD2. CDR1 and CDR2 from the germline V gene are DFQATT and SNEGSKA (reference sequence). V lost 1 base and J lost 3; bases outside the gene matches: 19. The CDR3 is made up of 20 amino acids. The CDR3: CSARVLYSGILEPDTGELFF. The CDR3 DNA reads TGCAGTGCTAGAGTTCTTTATAGCGGGATCTTAGAGCCTGACACCGGGGAGCTGTTTTTT.

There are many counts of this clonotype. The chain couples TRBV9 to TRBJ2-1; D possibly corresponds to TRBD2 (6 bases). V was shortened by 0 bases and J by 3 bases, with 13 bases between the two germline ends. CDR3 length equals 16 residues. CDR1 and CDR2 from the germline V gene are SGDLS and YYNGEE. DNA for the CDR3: TGTGCCAGCAGCGTAGGAGGGCGGGAAGGCTACAATGAGCAGTTCTTC. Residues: CASSVGGREGYNEQFF.

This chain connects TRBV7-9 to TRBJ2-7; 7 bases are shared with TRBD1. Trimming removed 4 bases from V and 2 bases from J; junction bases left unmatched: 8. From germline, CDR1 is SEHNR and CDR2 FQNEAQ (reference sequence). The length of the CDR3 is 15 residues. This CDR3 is CASSSRTGSPYEQYF. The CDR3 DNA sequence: TGTGCCAGCAGCTCCAGGACAGGCTCGCCCTACGAGCAGTACTTC.

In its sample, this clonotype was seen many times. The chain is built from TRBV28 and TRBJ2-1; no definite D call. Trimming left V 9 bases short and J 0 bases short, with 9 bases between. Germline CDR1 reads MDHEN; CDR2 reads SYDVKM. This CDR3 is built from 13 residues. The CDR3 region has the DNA TGTGCCAGGAAGGGCCGCTCCTACAATGAGCAGTTCTTC. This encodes CARKGRSYNEQFF. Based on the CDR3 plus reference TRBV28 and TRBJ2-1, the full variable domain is DVKVTQSSRYLVKRTGEKVFLECVQDMDHENMFWYRQDPGLGLRLIYFSYDVKMKEKGDIPEGYSVSREKKERFSLILESASTNQTSMYLCARKGRSYNEQFFGPGTRLTVL.

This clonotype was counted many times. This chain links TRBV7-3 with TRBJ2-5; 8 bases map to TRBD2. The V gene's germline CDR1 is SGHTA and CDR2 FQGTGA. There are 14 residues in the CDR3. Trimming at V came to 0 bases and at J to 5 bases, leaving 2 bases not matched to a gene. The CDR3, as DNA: TGTGCCAGCAGCTTAACTAGCGGGACGGAGACCCAGTACTTC. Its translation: CASSLTSGTETQYF.

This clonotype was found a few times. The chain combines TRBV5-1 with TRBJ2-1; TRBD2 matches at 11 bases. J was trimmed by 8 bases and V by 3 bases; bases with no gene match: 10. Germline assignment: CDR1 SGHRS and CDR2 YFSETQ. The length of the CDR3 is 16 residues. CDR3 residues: CASSSPRLAGGHEQFF. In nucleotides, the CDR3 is TGCGCCAGCAGCTCCCCTAGGTTAGCGGGAGGGCATGAGCAGTTCTTC.